The rows below give T cell receptor beta chains drawn from one sample of a study of prognosis after radiotherapy for stage I lung cancer. Each CDR3 protein gets one entry after TCRdb re-called the multiplex PCR reads with MiXCR. The top ten hold roughly 9.4% of the sample, which has around 51,000 distinct CDR3 sequences, 30% to 40% seen once. This specimen consisted of PBMCs, obtained before or after stereotactic body radiation therapy (not recorded which). The receptors come from a donor over 45 with non-small cell lung cancer. CDR3s include the opening cysteine and the closing phenylalanine or tryptophan. D genes are given only for firm matches. A row's size may be missing; if present it is once, few, many or a size class.

V gene	J gene	clone size	D gene	CDR3 DNA	CDR3 protein
TRBV6-1	TRBJ1-2	NA	NA	TGTGCCAGCAATCCAACGGCAGTCCGTGGCTACACCTTC	CASNPTAVRGYTF
TRBV19	TRBJ1-2	many	NA	TGTGCCAGTAGTTTTCAGAACTATGGCTACACCTTC	CASSFQNYGYTF
TRBV30	TRBJ1-2	once	NA	TGCGCCTGGAGTTGGGAGTGGCGGGGGCACGGAGGCTACACCTTC	CAWSWEWRGHGGYTF
TRBV11-2	TRBJ1-2	NA	NA	TGTGCCAGCAGCTCAGGGGCGACGGGCTACACCTTC	CASSSGATGYTF
TRBV6-2/TRBV6-3	TRBJ1-5	many	TRBD1	TGTGCCAGCAGAACAGGGGTGAGCCAGCCCCAGCATTTT	CASRTGVSQPQHF
TRBV20-1	TRBJ2-2	many	NA	TGCAGTGCTAGAGAAGACAGCGGTAACACCGGGGAGCTGTTTTTT	CSAREDSGNTGELFF
TRBV28	TRBJ2-7	NA	NA	TGTGCCAGCGGCGGGACACAGCGGGACTACGAGCAGTACTTC	CASGGTQRDYEQYF
TRBV20-1	TRBJ2-1	many	TRBD2	TGCAGTGCACTAAATTTGGCGGGAGGGCCCCCTAATGAGCAGTTCTTC	CSALNLAGGPPNEQFF
TRBV7-2	TRBJ1-6	NA	TRBD1	TGTGCCAGCAGCTTATCGGTACAGGGGTCTTCACCCCTCCACTTT	CASSLSVQGSSPLHF
TRBV7-9	TRBJ2-3	once	TRBD2	TGTGCCAGCTCTCTTCATAGCGGGAGTGATGATACGCAGTATTTT	CASSLHSGSDDTQYF
TRBV7-2	TRBJ2-3	many	NA	TGTGCCAGCAGCTTCCCGGGGAGACCGAAACTAGCAGATACGCAGTATTTT	CASSFPGRPKLADTQYF
TRBV12-3/TRBV12-4	TRBJ1-5	many	NA	TGTGCCAGCAGTTTCGGGGGGCGTGGTAGCCAGCCCCAGCATTTT	CASSFGGRGSQPQHF
TRBV2	TRBJ2-6	NA	NA	TGTGCCAGCAGCCCGGGATGGGTCCGGGGAGGGGCCAACGTCCTGACTTTC	CASSPGWVRGGANVLTF
TRBV5-1	TRBJ2-3	many	NA	TGCGCCAGCAGTCGAGGAGGGGCGGCCGGGGATACGCAGTATTTT	CASSRGGAAGDTQYF
TRBV7-9	TRBJ1-1	NA	TRBD1	TGTGCCATCAGCTCCCAGGGGGGGACTGAAGCTTTCTTT	CAISSQGGTEAFF
TRBV10-3	TRBJ2-7	few	NA	TGTGCCATCAGTGTACAGCGCTCCTACGAGCAGTACTTC	CAISVQRSYEQYF
TRBV20-1	TRBJ1-4	NA	NA	TGCAGTGCTAGAGAAGGGGGGGCAGGTGAAAAACTGTTTTTT	CSAREGGAGEKLFF
TRBV7-9	TRBJ2-2	NA	NA	TGTGCCAGCAGCTTAAGCAGGGTGTTCACCGGGTATCTGTTTTTT	CASSLSRVFTGYLFF
TRBV6-1	TRBJ1-5	NA	NA	TGTGCCAGCAGTGAAGCGTCACAGATAAGCAATCAGCCCCAGCATTTT	CASSEASQISNQPQHF
TRBV11-2	TRBJ2-2	NA	NA	TGTGCCAGCAGCAGTGGTCTCACCGGGGAGCTGTTTTTT	CASSSGLTGELFF
TRBV4-2	TRBJ2-1	many	TRBD1	TGTGCCAGCAGCCGCGCGAGACAGGGAAGTTTCGCCAACAATGAGCAGTTCTTC	CASSRARQGSFANNEQFF
TRBV19	TRBJ1-1	many	NA	TGTGCCAGTAGTATCGCCTCTGAAGCTTTCTTT	CASSIASEAFF
TRBV5-4	TRBJ1-2	many	NA	TGTGCCAGCAGTAGATATTCGGGACGCGGTGGCTACACCTTC	CASSRYSGRGGYTF
TRBV6-2/TRBV6-3	TRBJ2-2	NA	NA	TGTGCCAGCAGTGCAGGGGACGACACCGGGGAGCTGTTTTTT	CASSAGDDTGELFF
TRBV12-3/TRBV12-4	TRBJ1-1	many	NA	TGTGCCAGCAGTTTAGACAGGGTGGTCACTGAAGCTTTCTTT	CASSLDRVVTEAFF
TRBV12-3/TRBV12-4	TRBJ1-1	NA	NA	TGTGCCAGCAGTTTTCGGCATGGGGCGCTTACTGAAGCTTTCTTT	CASSFRHGALTEAFF
TRBV19	TRBJ2-2	NA	NA	TGTGCCAGTAGTACCGCGGACGTGGGCCGGGAGCTGTTTTTT	CASSTADVGRELFF
TRBV30	TRBJ1-1	many	NA	TGTGCCCGCGCGAGAGGGGCCGAGGGCACTGAAGCTTTCTTT	CARARGAEGTEAFF
TRBV27	TRBJ2-1	NA	TRBD2	TGTGCCAGCAGTTTACTGGGACTAGCGGGAGTCGGTGAGCAGTTCTTC	CASSLLGLAGVGEQFF
TRBV10-3	TRBJ2-6	many	TRBD2	TGTGCCATCAGTGAGTTTCGCGGGAGCTCTGGGGCCAACGTCCTGACTTTC	CAISEFRGSSGANVLTF
TRBV28	TRBJ1-4	many	NA	TGTGCCAGCAGTTTAAGGACTTACGAGGGGAACGGTGAAAAACTGTTTTTT	CASSLRTYEGNGEKLFF
TRBV28	TRBJ1-1	many	NA	TGTGCCAGTGTTCCCCCCTTAAGGGGGTTCCCTGAAGCTTTCTTT	CASVPPLRGFPEAFF
TRBV15	TRBJ1-6	many	TRBD1	TGTGCCACCAGCCTGGGACAGGGGAATTCACCCCTCCACTTT	CATSLGQGNSPLHF
TRBV19	TRBJ2-1	many	NA	TGTGCCAGTAGTCTTCCCCCCCCCGGGAAGCAGTTCTTC	CASSLPPPGKQFF
TRBV11-2	TRBJ2-3	NA	TRBD2	TGTGCCAGCAGCTTAGCCAGGGTTAGCGGGAGGCTGTATTTT	CASSLARVSGRLYF
TRBV3-1	TRBJ1-4	many	NA	TGTGCCAGCAGCCAAGCTCTCTGGTCTTCTCTGTTTTTT	CASSQALWSSLFF
TRBV12-3/TRBV12-4	TRBJ1-2	NA	NA	TGTGCCAGCAGTTTTATCTCTGGGGGGAGGGGAGGCTACACCTTC	CASSFISGGRGGYTF
TRBV11-2	TRBJ2-5	once	NA	TGTGCCAGCAGCGAAGACAGGCCGGAGACCCAGTACTTC	CASSEDRPETQYF
TRBV28	TRBJ1-1	NA	NA	TGTGCCAGCACCCCCCGATGGCCAGGAAACACTGAAGCTTTCTTT	CASTPRWPGNTEAFF
TRBV5-1	TRBJ2-1	many	TRBD2	TGCGCCAGCAGCTTGGTAATAGCGGGCAGAACGTACAATGAGCAGTTCTTC	CASSLVIAGRTYNEQFF
TRBV7-2	TRBJ2-2	NA	TRBD2	TGTGCCAGCAGAAATAGCGGGAGGAAGACCGGGGAGCTGTTTTTT	CASRNSGRKTGELFF
TRBV29-1	TRBJ1-2	many	NA	TGCAGCGTTGAAGCGGGAGGCTACACCTTC	CSVEAGGYTF
TRBV27	TRBJ2-2	many	NA	TGTGCCACTAGAAGGCAGGACATCACCGGGGAGCTGTTTTTT	CATRRQDITGELFF
TRBV9	TRBJ1-4	many	NA	TGTGCCAGCACCCAAGGGGGGGGGCGCGGTGAAAAACTGTTTTTT	CASTQGGGRGEKLFF
TRBV28	TRBJ2-7	NA	NA	TGTGCCAGCGTACCACAGGGTGGCGGCTCCTACGATCAGTACTTC	CASVPQGGGSYDQYF
TRBV11-2	TRBJ2-6	NA	NA	TGTGCCAGCAGCTTAAGAGGTACCGTAGCCTCTTGGGCCAACGTCCTGACTTTC	CASSLRGTVASWANVLTF
TRBV7-2	TRBJ1-1	NA	NA	TGTGCCAGCATCACCGCTGATAAGACTGAAGCTTTCTTT	CASITADKTEAFF
TRBV7-3	TRBJ2-1	NA	TRBD2	TGTGCCAGCAGCCCCGGCCCCAGAAGCGGGAGACCGTTCTTC	CASSPGPRSGRPFF
TRBV9	TRBJ1-6	many	NA	TGTGCCAGCACCAGGGGCCCTGAGCGCTCCTATAATTCACCCCTCCACTTT	CASTRGPERSYNSPLHF
TRBV6-2/TRBV6-3	TRBJ2-7	NA	NA	TGTGCCAGCAGAAACTCCTGGACAGTAGCCGAGCAGTACTTC	CASRNSWTVAEQYF
TRBV4-3	TRBJ2-3	many	NA	TGCGCCAGCAGCCAAGAGTCTAGAACAGATACGCAGTATTTT	CASSQESRTDTQYF